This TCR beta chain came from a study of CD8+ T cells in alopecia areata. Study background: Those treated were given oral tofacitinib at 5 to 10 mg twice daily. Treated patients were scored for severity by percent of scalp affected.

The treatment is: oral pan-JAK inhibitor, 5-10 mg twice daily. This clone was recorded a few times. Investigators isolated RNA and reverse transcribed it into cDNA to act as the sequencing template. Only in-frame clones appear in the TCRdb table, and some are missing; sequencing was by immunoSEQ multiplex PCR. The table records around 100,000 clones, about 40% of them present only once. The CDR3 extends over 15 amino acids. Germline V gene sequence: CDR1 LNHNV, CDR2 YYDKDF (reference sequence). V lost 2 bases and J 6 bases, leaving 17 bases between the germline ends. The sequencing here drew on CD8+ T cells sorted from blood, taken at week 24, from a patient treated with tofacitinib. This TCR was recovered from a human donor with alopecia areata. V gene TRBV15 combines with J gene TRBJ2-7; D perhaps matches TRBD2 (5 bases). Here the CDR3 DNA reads TGTGCCACCAGCAGATCCCGAGCGGAGTACAGCGAGCAGTACTTC. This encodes CATSRSRAEYSEQYF.